This T cell receptor (beta chain) was captured by sequencing in a study of OX40 agonist ivuxolimab in advanced cancers. As to this clone: Its antigen is currently unknown.

Produced via immunoSEQ multiplex PCR; TCRdb's table is partial and in-frame only. This table has over 70,000 clones, around four fifths appearing once. From germline, CDR1 is MGHDK and CDR2 SYGVNS. V was cut by 4 bases and J by 6 bases, with 18 bases left in between. The CDR3 consists of 15 residues. Overall study findings and caveats: CD4+ T cells averaged fewer expanded clones than CD8+ T cells.

This sequence originates from an adult with an advanced solid tumor such as melanoma, head and neck, liver or kidney cancer. The chain joins TRBV25-1 to TRBJ1-1; perhaps TRBD1 as D (6 bases). Specimen: CD4+ or CD8+ T cells sorted from blood, collected in a trial of the OX40 agonist ivuxolimab. The DNA for the CDR3 is TGTGCCAGCAGTGTCGAGGGGGGGGTTGCGGCTGAAGCTTTCTTT. Protein: CASSVEGGVAAEAFF.